This T cell receptor (beta chain) was recorded in a study of PD-1 blockade in mismatch repair-deficient tumors. Study context: Enrolled about 2012-2016, patients had progressing, pretreated mismatch repair-deficient cancers of about a dozen types.

A few pembrolizumab responders had their TCRs sequenced. About this clone: Its specificity is unknown.

Here immunoSEQ multiplex PCR was the method, and the copy in TCRdb shows in-frame clones only, minus some. The top ten hold roughly 0.98% of the sample, which has about 39,000 clones, approximately 83% seen once. General observations from the study: Tumor-resident clones, often undetectable pretreatment in blood, expanded then contracted after pembrolizumab.

Germline-derived CDR1 and CDR2 are MRHNA and SNTAGT. The CDR3 extends over 13 amino acids. V shed 5 bases, J shed 4 bases, and the junction held 2 bases outside the gene matches. The chain carries TRBV6-4 and TRBJ1-2, with TRBD1 identical over 9 bases. The sequence was collected from an adult with mismatch repair-deficient cancer. Source: PBMCs, taken 38 to 40 weeks after starting pembrolizumab. The CDR3 spells CASSSDRGYGYTF. CDR3 coding DNA: TGTGCCAGCAGTTCGGACAGGGGCTATGGCTACACCTTC.